These 9 T cell receptor beta chains were sequenced from one sample in a study of control samples from healthy donors and cancer patients (dated by TCRdb to about 2020). Library preparation was by the immunoSEQ multiplex PCR assay. TCRdb took this table from immuneACCESS and kept in-frame rearrangements with V and J called. Such tables lack part of the clones; where checked against another copy, unresolved V genes explain under half of the gap, and the rest is unexplained. This sample comprises 25,000 to 30,000 clones, 85% of them detected only once. The ten most abundant clones make up about 6.7% of the sample. Material: PBMCs. These receptors originate from a woman aged 60-75 years with head and neck cancer.

The CDR3 loop reads CASSPQVEGTNEKLFF. DNA of the CDR3: TGTGCCAGCAGCCCCCAGGTCGAGGGGACGAATGAAAAACTGTTTTTT. The chain links TRBV5-4 to TRBJ1-4; the D gene is possibly TRBD1 (5 bases). The germline V and J ends were trimmed by 4 bases and 5 bases, with 18 bases remaining between them. Germline CDR1 and CDR2: SGHNT and YYREEE (reference sequence). CDR3 length: 16 residues.

Only one count was recorded for this clone. V gene TRBV6-5 combines with J gene TRBJ1-5, with D tentatively TRBD1 (6 bases). The V end was cut by 7 bases, the J end by 6 bases, with 19 bases between. Per the germline V gene, CDR1 is MNHEY and CDR2 is SVGAGI. The CDR3 loop spans 15 amino acids. This CDR3 is CASKGGAGVTQPQHF. The CDR3 DNA reads TGTGCCAGCAAGGGGGGCGCAGGGGTCACTCAGCCCCAGCATTTT.

V usage is TRBV18 and J usage is TRBJ1-1; no clear D gene. CDR3 length: 13 residues. Trimming cost V 3 bases and J 0 bases, with 5 bases left between them. From germline, CDR1 is KGHSH and CDR2 LQKENI. CDR3 amino acids: CASSPFMNTEAFF. The CDR3 DNA sequence: TGTGCCAGCTCACCTTTCATGAACACTGAAGCTTTCTTT.

This chain links TRBV6-2 or TRBV6-3 with TRBJ2-3; no firm D call. Looked up from germline, CDR1 is MNHEY and CDR2 is SVGEGT. The V end was cut by 2 bases, the J end by 0 bases, with 24 bases between. This CDR3 is 20 amino acids long. CDR3 sequence reads: CASSYPWWGSLPSSTDTQYF. CDR3 DNA sequence: TGTGCCAGCAGTTACCCCTGGTGGGGATCCCTGCCGAGTAGCACAGATACGCAGTATTTT.

The gene calls are TRBV11-2 and TRBJ2-7; D remains ambiguous. The CDR3 has 18 residues. The V and J ends lost 7 bases and 1 base respectively, with 26 bases between them. The V gene's germline CDR1 is SGHAT and CDR2 FQNNGV. The chain's CDR3 is CASTKMGYGPELSYEQYF. The CDR3 DNA reads TGTGCCAGCACCAAAATGGGGTATGGGCCGGAATTATCCTACGAGCAGTACTTC.

The chain has TRBV5-4 and TRBJ2-1; 9 bases align to TRBD2. CDR1 and CDR2 (germline): SGHNT, YYREEE (reference sequence). This CDR3 is built from 15 residues. Losses at the gene ends were 5 bases for V and 0 bases for J; bases not matched to a gene: 3. In DNA form, the CDR3 reads TGTGCCAGCAGTATTAGCGGGAGCTCCTACAATGAGCAGTTCTTC. This encodes CASSISGSSYNEQFF.

J is TRBJ2-2 and V is TRBV7-9, with D unclear. Per germline, CDR1 SEHNR and CDR2 FQNEAQ (reference sequence). The CDR3 sequence is 14 residues long. The ends were cut back, 4 bases at V and 6 bases at J, with 12 bases in the middle. The CDR3 is CASSSSTVSGELFF. The DNA for the CDR3 is TGTGCCAGCAGCTCGTCTACGGTATCCGGGGAGCTGTTTTTT.

The V call is TRBV12-3 or TRBV12-4, the J call TRBJ2-3; D remains ambiguous. V lost 3 bases and J 1 base, leaving 5 bases between the germline ends. This CDR3 region has 13 residues. CDR3 in DNA: TGTGCCAGCAGTTTGGCGGGCACAGATACGCAGTATTTT. Translating it yields CASSLAGTDTQYF.

The CDR3 DNA follows: TGTGCCAGCAAGGGACATTTGAACACTGAAGCTTTCTTT. Protein: CASKGHLNTEAFF. The rearrangement links TRBV2 to TRBJ1-1; tentatively, D is TRBD1 (6 bases). CDR1 SNHLY and CDR2 FYNNEI come from the germline V gene. Trimming took 7 bases from V and 0 from J, leaving 9 bases between them. The CDR3 runs to 13 residues.